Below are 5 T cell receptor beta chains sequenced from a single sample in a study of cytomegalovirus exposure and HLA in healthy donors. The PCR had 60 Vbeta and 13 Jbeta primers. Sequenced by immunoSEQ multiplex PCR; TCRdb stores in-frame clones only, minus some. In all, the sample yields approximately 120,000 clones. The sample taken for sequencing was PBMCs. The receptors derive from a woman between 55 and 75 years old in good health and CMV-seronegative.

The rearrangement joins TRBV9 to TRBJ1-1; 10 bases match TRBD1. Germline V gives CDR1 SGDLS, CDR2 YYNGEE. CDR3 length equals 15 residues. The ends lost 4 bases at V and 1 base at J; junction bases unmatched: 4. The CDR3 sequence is CASSPRQGANTEAFF. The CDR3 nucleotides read TGTGCCAGCAGCCCGAGACAGGGGGCGAACACTGAAGCTTTCTTT.

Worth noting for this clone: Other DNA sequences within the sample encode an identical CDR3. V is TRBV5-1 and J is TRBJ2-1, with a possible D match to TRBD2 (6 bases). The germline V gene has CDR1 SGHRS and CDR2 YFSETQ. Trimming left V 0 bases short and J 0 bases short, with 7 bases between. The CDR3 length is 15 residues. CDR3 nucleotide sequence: TGCGCCAGCAGCTTGGTCGGGAGCTCCTACAATGAGCAGTTCTTC. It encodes CASSLVGSSYNEQFF.

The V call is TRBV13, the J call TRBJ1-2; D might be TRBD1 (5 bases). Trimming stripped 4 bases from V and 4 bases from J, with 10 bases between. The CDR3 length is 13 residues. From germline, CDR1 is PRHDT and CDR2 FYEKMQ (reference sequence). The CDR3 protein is CASSSPTAYGYTF. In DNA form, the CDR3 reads TGTGCCAGCAGCTCGCCGACAGCCTATGGCTACACCTTC.

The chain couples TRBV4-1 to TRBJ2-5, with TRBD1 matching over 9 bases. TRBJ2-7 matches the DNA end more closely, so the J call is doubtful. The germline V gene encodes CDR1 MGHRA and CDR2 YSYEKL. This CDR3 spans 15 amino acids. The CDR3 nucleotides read TGCGCCAGCAGCCCCAGCGGGACAGGGAGCTACGAGCAGTACTTC. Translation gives CASSPSGTGSYEQYF.

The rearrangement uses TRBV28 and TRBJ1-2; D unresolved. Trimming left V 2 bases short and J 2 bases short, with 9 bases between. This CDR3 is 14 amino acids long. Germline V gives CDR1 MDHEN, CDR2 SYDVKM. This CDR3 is CASSLAVLNYGYTF. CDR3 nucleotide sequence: TGTGCCAGCAGTTTAGCGGTCCTCAACTATGGCTACACCTTC.